This TCR beta chain was identified in a study of Graves' ophthalmopathy and Graves' hyperthyroidism. The J segment lost 5 bases and the V segment lost 4 bases, leaving 7 bases of the junction unmatched. This CDR3 comprises 13 residues. The germline gives CDR1 SQVTM, CDR2 ANQGSEA. Study findings and constraints: Blood was where most expanded thyroid clonotypes above 0.001 frequency also turned up.

Patients were excluded if they had other autoimmune diseases or uncontrolled infections, and likewise if pregnancy or lactation applied. Amplification targeted the TCR beta CDR3 regions, with RNA transcripts as the source material. Investigators did first-round RT-PCR with HTBI primers, then second-round multiplex PCR. MiXCR, run by TCRdb on the multiplex PCR reads, gives a single entry per CDR3 protein. This sample has about 740,000 distinct CDR3 sequences, with around 40% found just once. As to this clonotype: The antigen remains unidentified.

This chain uses TRBV29-1 with TRBJ1-1, with TRBD1 matching over 7 bases. Sequencing was done on a sample of peripheral blood. The receptor was isolated from an adult man with Graves' ophthalmopathy. The CDR3 protein is CSVGVGGRTEAFF. The CDR3, as DNA: TGCAGCGTTGGGGTAGGGGGCAGGACTGAAGCTTTCTTT.